The rows below give T cell receptor beta chains drawn from one sample of a study of T cells in Graves' hyperthyroidism and ophthalmopathy. One entry per CDR3 protein results from TCRdb running MiXCR on the multiplex PCR reads. The sample comprises around 600,000 distinct CDR3 sequences, more than 12% of which are singletons, and about 12% rests with the top ten. Material for sequencing was blood. These TCRs come from a woman aged 45-59 years with Graves' ophthalmopathy. Each CDR3 is given with its conserved first and last residue. The D gene is left open where the match is weak. Only part of the rows carry a size: once, few, many, or a class if the clone is expanded.

clone_size j_call v_call d_call cdr3_nt cdr3_aa
few TRBJ1-6 TRBV11-2 - TGTGCCAGCAGCTTGGCGACAGCAAATTCACCCCTCCACTTT CASSLATANSPLHF
many TRBJ1-5 TRBV7-8 - TGTGCCAGCAGCTCACTAGGGGGGCGCCACGACTATAGCAATCAGCCCCAGCATTTT CASSSLGGRHDYSNQPQHF
many TRBJ2-2 TRBV5-1 TRBD2 TGCGCCAGCAGCTTGGGGCGGGGGATCTTCACCGGGGAGCTGTTTTTT CASSLGRGIFTGELFF
few TRBJ2-4 TRBV20-1 TRBD2 TGCAGTGCTAGAGGGGCGGCGACTAGCGGGATAGTAGCCAAAAACATTCAGTACTTC CSARGAATSGIVAKNIQYF
- TRBJ2-1 TRBV14 - TGTGCCAGCAGCCAAGAGGGGGTAGTGGGGTGGGTTGAGCAGTTCTTC CASSQEGVVGWVEQFF
many TRBJ2-3 TRBV12-3/TRBV12-4 - TGTGCCAGCAGTTTCTTTGTGGGTTCTAGCACAGATACGCAGTATTTT CASSFFVGSSTDTQYF
many TRBJ1-2 TRBV11-2 - TGTGCCAGCAGCTTAGAGGGGGTGGCCTATGGCTACACCTTC CASSLEGVAYGYTF
- TRBJ2-1 TRBV29-1 TRBD1 TGCAGCGTTGAAGACAGCCCCACAGGGGGCTTGTACAATGAGCAGTCCTTC CSVEDSPTGGLYNEQSF
many TRBJ2-5 TRBV20-1 - TGCAGTGCTGGACTCCAAGAGACCCAGTACTTC CSAGLQETQYF
many TRBJ2-5 TRBV20-1 TRBD2 TGCAGTGCTAGAGACGCTACTAGCGGCCAAGAGACCCAGTACTTC CSARDATSGQETQYF
- TRBJ2-1 TRBV11-3 TRBD2 TGTGCCAGCAGCATACTAGCGGGAGCCTTAGGTGAGCAGTTCTTC CASSILAGALGEQFF
many TRBJ2-1 TRBV24-1 TRBD2 TGTGCCACCAGTGATCTAGCGGGGGAGTCCTACAATGAGCAGTTCTTC CATSDLAGESYNEQFF
many TRBJ2-5 TRBV7-8 - TGTGCCAGCAGCTCGGGACTTCGAGAGACCCAGTACTTC CASSSGLRETQYF
once TRBJ1-1 TRBV10-3 - TGTGCCATCAGTGAGCTAGGGGGGAACACTGAAGCTTTCTTT CAISELGGNTEAFF
many TRBJ1-1 TRBV18 - TGTGCCAGCTCACCCCATCCGGGGGGGCGAACAACTGAAGCTTTCTTT CASSPHPGGRTTEAFF
- TRBJ2-5 TRBV7-9 TRBD1 TGTGCCAGCAGCTTGGGACAGTGGAAGACCCAGTACTTC CASSLGQWKTQYF
many TRBJ2-7 TRBV28 - TGTGCCACCCAGGGATCATTGGCGGTTGTCGAGCAGTACTTC CATQGSLAVVEQYF
many TRBJ2-1 TRBV9 TRBD1 TGTGCCAGCAGCGAGACGGCCGGGACAGGGCGGAATGAGCAGTTCTTC CASSETAGTGRNEQFF
many TRBJ1-3 TRBV7-2 - TGTGCCAGCAGCTTAGGGCTAATCAGCTCTGGAAACACCATATATTTT CASSLGLISSGNTIYF
many TRBJ2-1 TRBV11-3 - TGTGCCAGCAGCTTAGACCAGACGACACACAATGAGCAGTTCTTC CASSLDQTTHNEQFF
many TRBJ2-7 TRBV7-9 TRBD2 TGTGCCAGCAGCTTAGTAGCGGGAGAATTCGAGCAGTACTTC CASSLVAGEFEQYF
few TRBJ2-3 TRBV24-1 TRBD1 TGTGCCACCAGTGATTTCGACAGGGGATTTAAAGGAGATACGCAGTATTTT CATSDFDRGFKGDTQYF
few TRBJ2-1 TRBV27 TRBD2 TGTGCCAGCAGTACTCTAGCGGGAGTGGCCAATGAGCAGTTCTTC CASSTLAGVANEQFF